One T cell receptor (beta chain) is described in this entry. Its antigen is unidentified. The CDR3 runs to 15 residues. The V gene lost 10 bases and the J gene lost 7 bases, with 22 bases spanning the gap. The germline CDR1 and CDR2 sequences are MNHNS and SASEGT. The data were obtained in a study of response to subunit inactivated influenza vaccine. Study-wide results and limits: Researchers suggested that each seasonal influenza vaccination recruits few new T cells.

TCRdb re-derived calls from the RT-PCR reads in MiXCR, one entry per CDR3 protein. The data show about 540,000 distinct CDR3 sequences, with roughly 25% seen just once and around 2.8% held by the top ten. These data were also filed under a second study, of T cells expressing NK-cell markers. This second study says: It was by 5'RACE template switching with UMIs that TCR beta cDNA was made. Sorted CD3+CD56-NKG2C+, CD3+CD56+NKG2C+ and CD3+CD56+NKG2C- T cells supplied the TCR beta repertoires. HCMV specificity of expanded NKG2C+ T cell clones remained unclear.

The J gene is TRBJ1-4, the V gene TRBV6-1; D possibly corresponds to TRBD1 (5 bases). The source material was CD4+ T cells sorted from PBMCs, sampled about 13 days after vaccination. The TCR originated in a man aged 50 to 59 who received an inactivated influenza vaccine. For the CDR3, the DNA is TGTGCCACGAAACCCTTCCAGGGAAACGGTGAAAAACTGTTTTTT. Translated: CATKPFQGNGEKLFF.